This T cell receptor (beta chain) is drawn from a study of blood T cell repertoires in COVID-19. Assay: immunoSEQ multiplex PCR; the TCRdb copy retains only in-frame clones and omits some. The data contain roughly 62,000 clones, approximately 82% of them seen just once; the ten biggest clones take up roughly 3.5%. This CDR3 region has 14 residues. V was pared by 2 bases and J by 3 bases, with 1 base of the junction left unmatched. In germline, CDR1 is SGHTA, CDR2 FQGNSA. In this sample, this clone turned up once. The sample was peripheral blood. The sequence derives from a man aged 60 to 69 with acute or convalescent COVID-19. The rearrangement links TRBV7-2 to TRBJ2-3, with TRBD2 identical over 8 bases. The CDR3 is CASSLQRGTDTQYF. As DNA, the CDR3 is TGTGCCAGCAGCTTACAGCGGGGGACAGATACGCAGTATTTT.